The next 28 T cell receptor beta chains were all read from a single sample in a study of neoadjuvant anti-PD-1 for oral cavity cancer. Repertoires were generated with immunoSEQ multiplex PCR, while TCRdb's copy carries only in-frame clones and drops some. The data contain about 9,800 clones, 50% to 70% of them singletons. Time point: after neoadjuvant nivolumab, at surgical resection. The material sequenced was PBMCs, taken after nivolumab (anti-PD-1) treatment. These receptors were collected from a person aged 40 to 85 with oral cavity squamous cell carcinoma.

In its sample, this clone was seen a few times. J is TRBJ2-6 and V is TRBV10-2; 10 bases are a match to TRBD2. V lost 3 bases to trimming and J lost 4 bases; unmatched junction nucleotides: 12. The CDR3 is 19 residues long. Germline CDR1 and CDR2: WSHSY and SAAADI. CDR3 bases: TGCGCCAGCAGTGATCGAGCTAGCGGGAGTATAAAAGGGGCCAACGTCCTGACTTTC. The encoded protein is CASSDRASGSIKGANVLTF.

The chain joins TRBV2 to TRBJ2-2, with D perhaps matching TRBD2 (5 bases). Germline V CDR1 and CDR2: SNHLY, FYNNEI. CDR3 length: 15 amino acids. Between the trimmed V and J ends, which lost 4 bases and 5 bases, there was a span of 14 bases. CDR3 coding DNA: TGTGCCAGCAGTGGCAGAGGGCCCTTTACCGGGGAGCTGTTTTTT. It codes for CASSGRGPFTGELFF.

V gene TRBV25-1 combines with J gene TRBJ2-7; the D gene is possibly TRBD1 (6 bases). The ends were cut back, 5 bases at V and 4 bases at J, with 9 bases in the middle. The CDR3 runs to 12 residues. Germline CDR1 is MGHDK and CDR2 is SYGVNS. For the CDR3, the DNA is TGTGCCAGCAGTAAACAGGGATACGAGCAGTACTTC. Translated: CASSKQGYEQYF.

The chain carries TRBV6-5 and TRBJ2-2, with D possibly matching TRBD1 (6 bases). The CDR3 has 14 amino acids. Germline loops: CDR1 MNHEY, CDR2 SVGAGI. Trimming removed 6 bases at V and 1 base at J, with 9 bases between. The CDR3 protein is CASRTTGNTGELFF. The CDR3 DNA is TGTGCCAGCAGAACGACAGGGAACACCGGGGAGCTGTTTTTT.

CDR3 sequence: CASSYGGTYGYTF. CDR3 nucleotide sequence: TGTGCCAGCAGTTATGGCGGGACCTATGGCTACACCTTC. This sequence joins TRBV6-5 and TRBJ1-2, with D possibly TRBD1 on 5 matching bases. Trimming cost V 3 bases and J 4 bases, with 9 bases left between them. CDR1 is MNHEY and CDR2 is SVGAGI in the germline V gene. This CDR3 contains 13 residues.

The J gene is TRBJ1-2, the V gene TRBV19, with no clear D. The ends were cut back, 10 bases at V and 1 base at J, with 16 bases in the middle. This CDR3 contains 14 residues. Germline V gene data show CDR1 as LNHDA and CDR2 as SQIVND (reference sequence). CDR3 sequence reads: CATVAGSLNYGYTF. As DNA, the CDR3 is TGTGCCACAGTAGCTGGAAGTCTTAACTATGGCTACACCTTC.

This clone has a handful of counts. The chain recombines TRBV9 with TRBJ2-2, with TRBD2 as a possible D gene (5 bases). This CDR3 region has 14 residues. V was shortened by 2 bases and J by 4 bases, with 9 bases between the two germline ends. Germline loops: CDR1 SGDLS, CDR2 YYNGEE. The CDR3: CASSVLEGTGELFF. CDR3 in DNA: TGTGCCAGCAGCGTCCTCGAGGGCACCGGGGAGCTGTTTTTT.

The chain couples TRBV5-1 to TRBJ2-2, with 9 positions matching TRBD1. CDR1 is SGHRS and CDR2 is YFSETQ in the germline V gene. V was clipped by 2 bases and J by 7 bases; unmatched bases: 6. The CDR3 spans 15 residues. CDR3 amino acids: CASSFTGGANGELFF. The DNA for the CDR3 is TGCGCCAGCAGCTTCACAGGGGGCGCGAACGGGGAGCTGTTTTTT.

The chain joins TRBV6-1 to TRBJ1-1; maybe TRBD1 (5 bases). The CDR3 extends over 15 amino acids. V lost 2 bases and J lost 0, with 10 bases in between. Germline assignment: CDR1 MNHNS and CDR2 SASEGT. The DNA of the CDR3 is TGTGCCAGCAGTGAACCACCGGGGGTGAACACTGAAGCTTTCTTT. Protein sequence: CASSEPPGVNTEAFF.

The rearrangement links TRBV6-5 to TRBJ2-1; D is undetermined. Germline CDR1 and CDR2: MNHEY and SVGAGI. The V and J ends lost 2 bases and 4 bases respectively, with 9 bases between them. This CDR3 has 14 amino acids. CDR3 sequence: CASSYQHPYNEQFF. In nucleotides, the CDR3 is TGTGCCAGCAGTTACCAGCATCCGTACAATGAGCAGTTCTTC.

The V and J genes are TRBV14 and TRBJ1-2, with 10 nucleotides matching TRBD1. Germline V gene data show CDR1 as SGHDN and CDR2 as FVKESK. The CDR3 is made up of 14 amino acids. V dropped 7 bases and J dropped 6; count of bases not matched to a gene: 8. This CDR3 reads CASTPGQGWNGYTF. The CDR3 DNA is TGTGCCAGCACTCCGGGACAGGGGTGGAATGGCTACACCTTC.

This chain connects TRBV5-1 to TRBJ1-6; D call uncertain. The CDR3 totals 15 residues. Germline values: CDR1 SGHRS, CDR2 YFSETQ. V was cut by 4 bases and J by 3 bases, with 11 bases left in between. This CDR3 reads CASSPSLFYNSPLHF. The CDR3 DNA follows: TGCGCCAGCAGCCCTAGCCTATTCTATAATTCACCCCTCCACTTT.

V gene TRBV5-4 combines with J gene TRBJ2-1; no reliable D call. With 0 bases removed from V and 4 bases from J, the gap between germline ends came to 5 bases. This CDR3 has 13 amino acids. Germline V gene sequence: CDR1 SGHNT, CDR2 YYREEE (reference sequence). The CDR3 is CASSLDLYNEQFF. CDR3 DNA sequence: TGTGCCAGCAGCTTGGACCTTTACAATGAGCAGTTCTTC.

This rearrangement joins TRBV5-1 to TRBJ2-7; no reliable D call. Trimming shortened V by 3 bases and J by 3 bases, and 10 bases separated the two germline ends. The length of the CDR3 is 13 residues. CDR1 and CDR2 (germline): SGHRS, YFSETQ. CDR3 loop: CASSSEGIYEQYF. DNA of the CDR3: TGCGCCAGCAGCTCTGAAGGTATCTACGAGCAGTACTTC.

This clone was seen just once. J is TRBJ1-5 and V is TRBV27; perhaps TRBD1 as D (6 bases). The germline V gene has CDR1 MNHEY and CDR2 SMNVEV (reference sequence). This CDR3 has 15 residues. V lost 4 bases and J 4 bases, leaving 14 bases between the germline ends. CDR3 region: CASSSGARGNQPQHF. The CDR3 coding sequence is TGTGCCAGCAGTTCGGGGGCGCGGGGGAATCAGCCCCAGCATTTT.

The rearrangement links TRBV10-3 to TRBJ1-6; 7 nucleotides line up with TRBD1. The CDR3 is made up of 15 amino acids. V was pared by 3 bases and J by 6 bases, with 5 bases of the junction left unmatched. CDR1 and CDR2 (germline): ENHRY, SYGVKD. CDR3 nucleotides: TGTGCCATCAGTGACAAGGGGACAGCTAATTCACCCCTCCACTTT. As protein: CAISDKGTANSPLHF.

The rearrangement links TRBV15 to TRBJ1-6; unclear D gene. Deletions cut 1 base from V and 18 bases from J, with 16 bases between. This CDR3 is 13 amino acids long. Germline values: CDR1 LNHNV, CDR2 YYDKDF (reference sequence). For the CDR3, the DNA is TGTGCCACCAGCAGAGGCGGCCCGGGAGGGCACCACTTT. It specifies CATSRGGPGGHHF.

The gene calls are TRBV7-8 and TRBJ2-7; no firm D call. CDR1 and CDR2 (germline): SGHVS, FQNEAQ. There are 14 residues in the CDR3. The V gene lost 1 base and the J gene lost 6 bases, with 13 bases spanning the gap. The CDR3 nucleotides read TGTGCCAGCAGCTTAGGGAGCGTGACACCCGAGCAGTACTTC. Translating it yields CASSLGSVTPEQYF.

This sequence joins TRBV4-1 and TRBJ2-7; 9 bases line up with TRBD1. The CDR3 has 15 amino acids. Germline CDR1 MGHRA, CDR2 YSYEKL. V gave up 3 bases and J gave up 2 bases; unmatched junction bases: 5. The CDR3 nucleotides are TGCGCCAGCAGCCAGGGACAGGGAGGGACCTACGAGCAGTACTTC. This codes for CASSQGQGGTYEQYF.

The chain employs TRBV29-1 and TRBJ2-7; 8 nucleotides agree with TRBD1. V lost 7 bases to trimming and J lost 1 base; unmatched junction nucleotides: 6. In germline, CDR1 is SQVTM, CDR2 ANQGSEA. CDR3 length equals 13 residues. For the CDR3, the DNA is TGCAGCGCTGAGGACAGGGAATCCTACGAGCAGTACTTC. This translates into CSAEDRESYEQYF.

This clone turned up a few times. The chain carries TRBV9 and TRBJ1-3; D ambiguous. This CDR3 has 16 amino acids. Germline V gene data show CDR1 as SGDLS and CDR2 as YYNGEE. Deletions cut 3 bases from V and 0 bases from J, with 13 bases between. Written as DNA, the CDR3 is TGTGCCAGCAGCGCCCTTATGAAAAGCTCTGGAAACACCATATATTTT. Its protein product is CASSALMKSSGNTIYF. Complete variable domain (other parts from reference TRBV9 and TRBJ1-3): DSGVTQTPKHLITATGQRVTLRCSPRSGDLSVYWYQQSLDQGLQFLIQYYNGEERAKGNILERFSAQQFPDLHSELNLSSLELGDSALYFCASSALMKSSGNTIYFGEGSWLTVV.

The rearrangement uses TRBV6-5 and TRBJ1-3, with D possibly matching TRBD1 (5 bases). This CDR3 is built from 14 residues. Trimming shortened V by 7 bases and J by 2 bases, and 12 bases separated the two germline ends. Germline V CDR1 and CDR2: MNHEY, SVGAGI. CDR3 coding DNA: TGTGCCAGCACCGCGACAGCTACTGGAAACACCATATATTTT. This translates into CASTATATGNTIYF.

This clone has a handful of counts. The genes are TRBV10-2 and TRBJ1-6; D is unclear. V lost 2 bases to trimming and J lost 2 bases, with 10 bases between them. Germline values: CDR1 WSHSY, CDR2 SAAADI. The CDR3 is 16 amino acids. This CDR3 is CASSELPGTYNSPLHF. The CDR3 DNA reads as TGCGCCAGCAGTGAGCTCCCGGGGACCTATAATTCACCCCTCCACTTT.

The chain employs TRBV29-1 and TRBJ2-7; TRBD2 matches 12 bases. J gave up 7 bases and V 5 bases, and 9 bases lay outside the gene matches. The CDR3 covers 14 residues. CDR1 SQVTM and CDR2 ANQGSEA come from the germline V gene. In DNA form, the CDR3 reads TGCAGCGTTTTGACTAGCGGGGGAAGGGGAGAGCAGTACTTC. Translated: CSVLTSGGRGEQYF.

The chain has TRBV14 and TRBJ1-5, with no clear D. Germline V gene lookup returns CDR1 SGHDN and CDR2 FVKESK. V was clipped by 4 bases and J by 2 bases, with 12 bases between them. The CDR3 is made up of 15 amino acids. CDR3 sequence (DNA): TGTGCCAGCAGCCGAGGGCGAACCCGCAATCAGCCCCAGCATTTT. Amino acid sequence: CASSRGRTRNQPQHF. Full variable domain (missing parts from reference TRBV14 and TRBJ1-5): EAGVTQFPSHSVIEKGQTVTLRCDPISGHDNLYWYRRVMGKEIKFLLHFVKESKQDESGMPNNRFLAERTGGTYSTLKVQPAELEDSGVYFCASSRGRTRNQPQHFGDGTRLSIL.

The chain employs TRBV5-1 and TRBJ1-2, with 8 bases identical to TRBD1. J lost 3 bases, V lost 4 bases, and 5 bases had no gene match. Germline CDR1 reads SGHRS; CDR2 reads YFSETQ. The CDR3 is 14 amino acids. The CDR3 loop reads CASSLQGADYGYTF. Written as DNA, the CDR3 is TGCGCCAGCAGCCTTCAGGGGGCAGACTATGGCTACACCTTC.

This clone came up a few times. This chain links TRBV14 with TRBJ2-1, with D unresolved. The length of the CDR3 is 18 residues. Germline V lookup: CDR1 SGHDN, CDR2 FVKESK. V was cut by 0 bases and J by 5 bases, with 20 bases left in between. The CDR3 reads CASSQDFPVDSRDNEQFF. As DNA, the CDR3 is TGTGCCAGCAGCCAAGATTTCCCGGTCGATAGCAGAGACAATGAGCAGTTCTTC.

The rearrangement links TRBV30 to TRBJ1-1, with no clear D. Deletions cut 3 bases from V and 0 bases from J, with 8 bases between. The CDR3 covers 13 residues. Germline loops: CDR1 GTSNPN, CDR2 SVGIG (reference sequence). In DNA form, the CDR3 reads TGTGCCTGGAGCACGACCCTGAACACTGAAGCTTTCTTT. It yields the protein CAWSTTLNTEAFF.